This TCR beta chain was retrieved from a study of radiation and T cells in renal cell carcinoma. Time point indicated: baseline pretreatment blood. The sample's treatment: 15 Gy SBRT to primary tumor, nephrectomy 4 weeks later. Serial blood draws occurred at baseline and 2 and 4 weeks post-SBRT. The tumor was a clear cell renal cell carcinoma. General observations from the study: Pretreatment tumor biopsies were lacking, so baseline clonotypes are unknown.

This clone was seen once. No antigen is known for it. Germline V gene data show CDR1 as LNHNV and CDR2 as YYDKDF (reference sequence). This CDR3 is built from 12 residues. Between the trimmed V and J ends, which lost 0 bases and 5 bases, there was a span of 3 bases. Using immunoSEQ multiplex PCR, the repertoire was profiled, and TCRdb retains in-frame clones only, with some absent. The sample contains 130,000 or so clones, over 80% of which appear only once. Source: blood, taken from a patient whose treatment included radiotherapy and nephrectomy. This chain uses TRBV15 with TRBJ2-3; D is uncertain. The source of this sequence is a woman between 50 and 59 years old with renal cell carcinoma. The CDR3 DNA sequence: TGTGCCACCAGCAGAGATCGAGATACGCAGTATTTT. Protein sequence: CATSRDRDTQYF.